The rows below give T cell receptor beta chains drawn from one sample of a study of cytomegalovirus exposure and HLA in healthy donors. Method: immunoSEQ multiplex PCR; TCRdb's copy keeps in-frame clones and lacks some. The table lists some 140,000 clones, 86% of them singletons. The sample was PBMCs. These TCRs come from a human donor in good health. CDR3s leave out the opening cysteine and the closing phenylalanine or tryptophan. A D gene is named only where the DNA matches it firmly.

-,15,TRBJ2-1,TRBV5-6,ASSSAEGGVRYNEQF
TRBD1,11,TRBJ1-2,TRBV11-2,ASSSDRGDGYT
-,9,TRBJ1-5,TRBV19,ASTQNQPQH
TRBD2,13,TRBJ2-2,TRBV5-8,ASSWTSDLTGELF
-,14,TRBJ2-7,TRBV7-3,ASSLTGREDSWEQY
-,12,TRBJ1-1,TRBV6-6,ASSYSAGNTEAF
-,12,TRBJ2-2,TRBV11-2,ASSLDLAWGELF
TRBD2,13,TRBJ2-7,TRBV9,ASSVAGTSGYEQY
-,12,TRBJ2-5,TRBV7-9,ASSLASLQETQY
-,11,TRBJ2-5,TRBV2,ASSLRGGETQY
-,14,TRBJ2-1,TRBV6-1,ASSEFGVRAYNEQF
TRBD2,14,TRBJ2-7,TRBV7-8,ASSTSSGSFRYEQY
-,10,TRBJ2-7,TRBV6-6,ASSSQAEEQY
TRBD1,13,TRBJ1-4,TRBV18,ASSPSSRGNEKLF
-,11,TRBJ2-1,TRBV28,ASSRGSDNEQF
-,12,TRBJ1-2,TRBV27,ASSLAGAQIGYT
-,13,TRBJ1-6,TRBV11-2,ASSLIYLVDSPLH
-,11,TRBJ2-2,TRBV6-4,ASGADNTGELF
-,13,TRBJ1-5,TRBV25-1,ASSERGQENQPQH
TRBD1,13,TRBJ1-2,TRBV4-1,ASSQVGQENYGYT
-,13,TRBJ2-5,TRBV5-1,ASSRTTGGLETQY
-,13,TRBJ2-3,TRBV2,ASREGGPSTDTQY
TRBD1,12,TRBJ1-2,TRBV4-3,ASSLGGETYGYT
-,9,TRBJ1-4,TRBV25-1,ASWEGEKLF
TRBD2,13,TRBJ2-2,TRBV9,ASSALAGNTGELF
TRBD1,15,TRBJ1-1,TRBV5-4,ASNPGDRGGGNTEAF
-,11,TRBJ1-1,TRBV6-6,ASSYPGGTEAF
-,13,TRBJ2-7,TRBV28,ASSSEAGPTYEQY
-,10,TRBJ2-7,TRBV15,ATSRDRESQY
-,13,TRBJ1-1,TRBV28,ASSIRSGGKTEAF
TRBD1,12,TRBJ1-1,TRBV6-5,ASNPGTANTEAF
-,10,TRBJ1-4,TRBV6-5,ASKTVNEKLF
-,17,TRBJ2-7,TRBV4-2,ASSPHRQLRREITYEQY
-,11,TRBJ2-7,TRBV4-1,ASSPTTYYEQY
-,14,TRBJ2-3,TRBV4-1,ASSQGGSFGTDTQY
TRBD2,11,TRBJ2-7,TRBV7-9,ASSSGGRYEQY
-,15,TRBJ2-3,TRBV5-6,ASSLAGTLESTDTQY
TRBD2,11,TRBJ2-7,TRBV10-3,AIMASGGYEQY
TRBD2,14,TRBJ2-2,TRBV7-9,ASSKKVAGATGELF
-,11,TRBJ1-1,TRBV18,ASSPGQTTEAF
-,12,TRBJ1-3,TRBV6-6,ASSYGGGGNTIY
-,11,TRBJ1-2,TRBV27,ASSFGDSYGYT
-,10,TRBJ2-2,TRBV29-1,SVFGGTGELF
-,13,TRBJ2-5,TRBV2,ASSEEISVGETQY
-,12,TRBJ2-7,TRBV27,ASSGNRPSYEQY
-,12,TRBJ1-6,TRBV6-5,ASRQGGFNSPLH
-,10,TRBJ1-2,TRBV5-1,ASSLLGRGYT
TRBD2,11,TRBJ2-7,TRBV7-9,AVGEGLRYEQY
TRBD2,9,TRBJ2-7,TRBV6-6,ASSHAGVQY
TRBD1,14,TRBJ2-1,TRBV19,ATSSLFQGVDNEQF
TRBD1,14,TRBJ1-2,TRBV7-3,ASSSRLRGTVYGYT
TRBD1,11,TRBJ1-1,TRBV2,ASRGTGNTEAF
TRBD2,12,TRBJ2-7,TRBV4-2,ASSQAGGVYEQY
TRBD2,13,TRBJ2-2,TRBV7-8,ASSLSGKNTGELF